This TCR beta chain was sequenced during a study of blood T cell repertoires in COVID-19. Measured with immunoSEQ multiplex PCR; TCRdb has only the in-frame clones, and not every one. The top ten hold around 12% of the sample, which has 65,000 to 100,000 clones, around 80% seen once. The germline gives CDR1 MNHEY, CDR2 SVGAGI. The CDR3 runs 16 residues. The V end was cut by 2 bases, the J end by 0 bases, with 11 bases between. The specimen was peripheral blood. V gene TRBV6-5 combines with J gene TRBJ2-4; possible D gene TRBD2, 6 bases. The receptor's source is a human donor in a cohort sampled during active COVID-19. DNA for the CDR3: TGTGCCAGCAGTTACACCTGGGGGGTAGCCAAAAACATTCAGTACTTC. Translated, it gives CASSYTWGVAKNIQYF.